This TCR beta chain originates from a study of T cells in Graves' hyperthyroidism and ophthalmopathy (dated by TCRdb to about 2019). In terms of the full investigation: Peripheral blood samples were taken at the time of initial diagnosis, prior to any treatment. Following sampling, methimazole starting at 30 mg daily was given to hyperthyroidism patients, and high-dose intravenous methylprednisolone was given to ophthalmopathy patients. The study also compared thyroid tissue and blood T-cell repertoires from a handful of Graves' hyperthyroidism patients. Prospective prediction of ophthalmopathy was tested in an independent validation cohort of some 20 hyperthyroidism patients and approximately 17 patients who later progressed to ophthalmopathy. The 90 to 100 discovery patients were randomly divided into training and test sets at a 7:3 ratio. To identify TCR V-J signatures that set the groups apart, the researchers used a discovery cohort of 100 patients, made up of about 44 with Graves' ophthalmopathy and around 58 with stable Graves' hyperthyroidism. According to the paper, TCR Vbeta CDR3 sequencing was carried out on over 130 peripheral blood samples, which came from under 50 ophthalmopathy, under 80 hyperthyroidism and roughly 17 progressor patients.

Paper-wide results and their limitations: In validation, the model predicted progression to ophthalmopathy a median of around 6.5 months before onset, with about 71% sensitivity and 72.22% specificity. In cross-validation, a model built on a 13 V-J signature told ophthalmopathy apart from stable hyperthyroidism with 87.88% sensitivity and 81% to 82% specificity, and in testing the same model reached 80%/75%. No statistical method was used to fix the sample size in advance, and group allocation was not hidden from the investigators. Most expanded thyroid clonotypes (frequency above 0.001) were also detected in blood, a finding suggesting that blood repertoires may reflect thyroid immune responses.

The germline V gene (reference sequence) provides CDR1 LNHDA and CDR2 SQIVND. At the junction V is shortened by 9 bases and J by 2 bases, with 14 bases in between. The CDR3 spans 13 residues, from the cysteine through the phenylalanine. Solely the CDR3 DNA is kept, with 39 bases framed from the first base. The TCR beta CDR3 regions were amplified from the RNA transcripts. For the first round of RT-PCR on the TCR CDR3, the HTBI primer set was used together with the Qiagen OneStep RT-PCR kit. The libraries were constructed in a second round of multiplex PCR and then size-selected and purified. Libraries were sequenced paired-end with 100 bp reads on an Illumina HiSeq2000. Under the source paper's analysis protocol: SOAPnuke was used to process the raw data, with reads discarded if the reads contained adapters or uncalled bases, had a mean Phred below 15, or lacked an exact constant-primer or identifier match. COPE v1.2.5 was used to merge the high-quality paired reads, and each unique nucleotide sequence was defined as a clonotype. Clonotypes were aligned to IMGT TRBV, TRBD and TRBJ reference segments using MiTCR v1.1. The analysis was restricted to V-J combinations with a frequency above 0.0001, which together covered about 99% of the repertoires. The TCS score was defined as the ratio of F50 (clonal expansion) to E x V (chaos), calculated using BLOSUM62-based TCRdist between CDR3 peptides within each V-J. Welch's t-statistics and random forest reduced around 550 V-J features to 10 to 15, which were used in a naive Bayes classifier (R e1071). The public reads were reanalyzed by TCRdb: fastp trimming at Q25, MiXCR alignment, in-frame beta chains only. Rows with one shared CDR3 protein collapse into an entry with the most common genes and DNA. The V and J calls, along with clone size, are taken from TCRdb and not from the paper's own processing. The sample records about 280,000 distinct CDR3 sequences, 25% to 30% of which are singletons. The ten largest clones add up to approximately 30% of the sample.

This clonotype was seen ten or more times. Its binding antigen is unknown. Base qualities were left out, and no much larger clone turns up one base away. The hyperthyroidism patients were between 18 and 65 years old and newly diagnosed, with a disease duration of less than 2 months. The study excluded patients with uncontrolled infections, other autoimmune diseases, pregnancy or lactation. Clinical symptoms, serum thyroxine and TRAb, thyroid ultrasound, and orbital computed tomography formed the basis for the diagnoses. For progressor patients, blood was drawn at the first diagnosis of hyperthyroidism, before any ophthalmopathy symptoms had appeared. PBMCs were isolated from 8 to 10 ml of fresh peripheral blood by Ficoll-Paque density gradient centrifugation. Progressor patients were initially diagnosed with Graves' hyperthyroidism and developed ophthalmopathy during follow-up. Total RNA was extracted with Trizol reagent, and quality was checked on an Agilent 2100 Bioanalyzer.

The source of this sequence is a man aged 35 to 55 with Graves' hyperthyroidism that later progressed to Graves' ophthalmopathy. Sequencing was carried out using blood. The chain uses TRBV19 and TRBJ2-7, with no confident D gene call. For the CDR3, the sequence is CASKDGGTYEQYF. DNA sequence: TGTGCCAGCAAAGACGGCGGAACCTACGAGCAGTACTTC.